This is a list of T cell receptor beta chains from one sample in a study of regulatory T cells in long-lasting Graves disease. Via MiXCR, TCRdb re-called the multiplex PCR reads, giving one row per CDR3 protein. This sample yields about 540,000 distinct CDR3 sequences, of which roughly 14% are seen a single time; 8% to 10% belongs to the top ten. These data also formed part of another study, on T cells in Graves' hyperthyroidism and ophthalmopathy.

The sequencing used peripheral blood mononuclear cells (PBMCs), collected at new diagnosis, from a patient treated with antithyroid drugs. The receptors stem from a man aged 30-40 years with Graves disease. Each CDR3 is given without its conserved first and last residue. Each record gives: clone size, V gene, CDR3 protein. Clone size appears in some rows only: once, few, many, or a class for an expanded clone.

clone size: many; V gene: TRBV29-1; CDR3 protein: SVTTGTPRTEAF
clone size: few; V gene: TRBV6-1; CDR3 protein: ASSASGGGPYNEQF
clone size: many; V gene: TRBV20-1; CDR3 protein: SASRLSGYNEQF
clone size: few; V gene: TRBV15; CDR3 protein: ATSGRLASEQY
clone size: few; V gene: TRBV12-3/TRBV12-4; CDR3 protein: ASRFTGTHEQY
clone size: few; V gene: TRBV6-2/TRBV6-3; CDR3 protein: ASSGPLATEAF
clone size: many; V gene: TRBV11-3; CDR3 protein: ASSLASSYNEQF
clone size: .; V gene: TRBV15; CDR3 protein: ATNPAGADLNTEAF
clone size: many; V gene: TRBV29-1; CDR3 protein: SVKGLAGEGTDTQY
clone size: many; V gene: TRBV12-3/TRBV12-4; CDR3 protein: ASSLVGLGGNEQF
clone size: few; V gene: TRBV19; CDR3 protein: ATSPGFGANVLT
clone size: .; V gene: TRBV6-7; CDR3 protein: ASSYSIRDQPQH
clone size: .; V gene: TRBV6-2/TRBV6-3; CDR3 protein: ASSYSGRATYEQY
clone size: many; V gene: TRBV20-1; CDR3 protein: SARDRGNTGELF
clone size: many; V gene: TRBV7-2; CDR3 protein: ASSLSGRQIETQY
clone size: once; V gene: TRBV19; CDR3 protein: TSSIDSSGRANEQF
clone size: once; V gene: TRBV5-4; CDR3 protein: ASSFYFRGELF
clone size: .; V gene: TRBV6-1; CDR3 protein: ASKTKGTPPHEQY
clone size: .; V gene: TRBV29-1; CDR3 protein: SVEHPEEGEYNEQF
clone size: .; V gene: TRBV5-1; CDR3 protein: ASSAGFNYGYT
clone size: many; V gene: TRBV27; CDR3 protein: ASSPGGGDYNEQF
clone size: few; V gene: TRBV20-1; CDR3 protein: SASADSYYGYT
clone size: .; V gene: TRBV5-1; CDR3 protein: ASSLESSSTGELF
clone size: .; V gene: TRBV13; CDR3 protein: ASSLYINSTGGHYGYT
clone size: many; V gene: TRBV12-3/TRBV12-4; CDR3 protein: ASGQGRLT
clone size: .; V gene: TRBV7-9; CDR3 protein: ASSPILAGYEQY
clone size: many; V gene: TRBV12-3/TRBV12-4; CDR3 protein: ASSLIGRGRSFDETQY
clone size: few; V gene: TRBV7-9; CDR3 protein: ASLAAGTYEQY
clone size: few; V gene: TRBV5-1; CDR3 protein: ASGERLLAGNEQY
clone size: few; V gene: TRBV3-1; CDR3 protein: ASSPSRTGELF
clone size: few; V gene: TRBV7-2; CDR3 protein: ASSLTLGLAKNIQY
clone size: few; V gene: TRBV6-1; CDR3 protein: ATRRTGGTEAF
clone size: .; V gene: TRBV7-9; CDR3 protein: ASSYSGSAQY
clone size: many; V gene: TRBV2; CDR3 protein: ASSELGQRTDTQY
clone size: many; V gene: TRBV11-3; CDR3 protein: ASGRRADTQY
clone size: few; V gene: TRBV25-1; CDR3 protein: ASSELGSSRGVQY
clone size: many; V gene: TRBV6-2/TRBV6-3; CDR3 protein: ASSALTSGTDTQY
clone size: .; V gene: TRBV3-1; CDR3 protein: ASSQGIAIYEQY
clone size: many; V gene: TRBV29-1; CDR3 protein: SVGRKEGETQY
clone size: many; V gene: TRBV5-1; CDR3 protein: ASSSMVADNEQF
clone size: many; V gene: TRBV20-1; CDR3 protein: SASPGGYT
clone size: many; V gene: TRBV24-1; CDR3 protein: ATSGSSGLADSTDTQY
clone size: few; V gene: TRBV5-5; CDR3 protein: ASRLGENYGYT
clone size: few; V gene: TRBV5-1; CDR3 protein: ASSLGTSGRGGGTQY
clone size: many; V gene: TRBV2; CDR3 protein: ASSPEALGQF